The clone carrying this TCR beta chain was counted only a few times. Its antigen is not identified. Germline V gene lookup returns CDR1 SGHTS and CDR2 YDEGEE. This CDR3 spans 17 amino acids. After removal of 4 bases from V and 3 bases from J, the junction contained 13 bases not matched to a gene. The data belong to a study of cytomegalovirus exposure and HLA in healthy donors. Regarding the study as a whole: Cytomegalovirus association was assigned to about 150 TCR beta chains. Reportedly, cytomegalovirus status was diagnosed with high sensitivity and specificity. CMV antigen specificity of a few CMV-associated chains was confirmed in vitro. Later, an analysis found that TCR clusters from the first cohort tended to co-occur in the 110 or so validation repertoires.

The protocol was immunoSEQ multiplex PCR, while the TCRdb copy is restricted to in-frame clones and leaves out a portion. The table shows about 220,000 clones, with around nine tenths occurring only once. Sequenced: PBMCs. This clonotype was obtained from a woman aged 18-35 years in good health and CMV-seronegative. The J gene is TRBJ1-5, the V gene TRBV5-8, with 7 bases matching TRBD1. This CDR3 reads CASSRYSRGRINQPQHF. CDR3 coding DNA: TGTGCCAGCAGCCGATACTCCAGGGGGAGAATCAATCAGCCCCAGCATTTT.